The T cell receptor beta chain under discussion was sequenced for a study of response to subunit inactivated influenza vaccine. TCRdb analysed the RT-PCR reads with MiXCR anew, one entry per CDR3 protein. Here the sample spans just under 550,000 distinct CDR3 sequences, roughly 25% being singletons. The length of the CDR3 is 13 residues. The germline CDR1 and CDR2 sequences are SGHTA and FQGTGA. V was trimmed by 0 bases and J by 10 bases, leaving 11 bases between them. This clonotype has only a few counts. The sample was also linked to a second study, of T cells expressing NK-cell markers. That work adds: TCR beta cDNA was generated via 5'RACE template switching incorporating UMIs.

The TCR comes from a man aged 50 to 60 who received an inactivated influenza vaccine. The chain combines TRBV7-3 with TRBJ2-3; no definite D call. The source material was CD4+ T cells sorted from PBMCs, sampled 12 days after vaccination. The CDR3 is CASSLTSSEAQYF. In DNA, the CDR3 is TGTGCCAGCAGCTTAACCTCCTCCGAGGCGCAGTATTTT.